The source of this TCR beta chain is a study of glioma-infiltrating T cells. Study-level points and caveats: Tissue-blood divergence was below expectation in non-neoplastic patients, above in gliomas. CDR3 overlap between tissue and blood was very small.

Comment on this clonotype: Its antigen is unidentified.

The CDR3 contains 12 residues. Trimming removed 5 bases from V and 2 bases from J, with 4 bases in between. TCR alpha and beta CDR3 regions were amplified from RNA using iRepertoire nested multiplex PCR. Tissue mRNA or PBMC total RNA, roughly 100-400 ng, went into one-step reverse transcription and amplification. TCRdb processed the multiplex PCR reads anew with MiXCR; each CDR3 protein has one entry. The sample includes around 140,000 distinct CDR3 sequences, around 42% of them seen just once. The rearrangement uses TRBV12-3 or TRBV12-4 and TRBJ2-1; D remains ambiguous. The specimen was glioma tissue, nonneoplastic brain tissue, or PBMCs (not recorded which). This TCR was recovered from a human donor with low-grade glioma or glioblastoma, undergoing nonglioma brain surgery, or in good health (not recorded which). CDR3 in DNA: TGTGCCAGCAGTGTCCCCTACAATGAGCAGTTCTTC. Its translation: CASSVPYNEQFF.